The rows below give T cell receptor beta chains drawn from one sample of a study of blood T cell repertoires in COVID-19. TCRdb keeps only in-frame clones here, not all; method: immunoSEQ multiplex PCR. The repertoire includes about 240,000 clones, around 90% of them detected once, and approximately 7.5% sits in the top ten. Source material: peripheral blood. The receptor set was obtained from a man in his fifties or sixties who had recovered from COVID-19. Both conserved end residues are part of each CDR3. A D gene is named only where the DNA matches it firmly. The listing skips clone size in some rows; elsewhere it reads once, few, many or a size class.

abundance	d_gene	v_gene	j_gene	CDR3nt	CDR3aa
-	-	TRBV19	TRBJ2-2	TGTGCCAGTAGTATAGGGTCGGGGGGCGCCTCCGGGGAGCTGTTTTTT	CASSIGSGGASGELFF
few	-	TRBV29-1	TRBJ1-4	TGCAGCGTTGTAGCACCCAATGAAAAACTGTTTTTT	CSVVAPNEKLFF
-	-	TRBV14	TRBJ1-2	TGTGCCAGCAGCCGTGACTCTCGGGGATCCGCCACCTTC	CASSRDSRGSATF
-	-	TRBV27	TRBJ1-4	TGTGCCAGCAGTTTACTCACTAGTGGCCAAGGGGAAAAACTGTTTTTT	CASSLLTSGQGEKLFF
-	-	TRBV5-4	TRBJ1-4	TGTGCCAGCAGCCCCGGTGGAGGAGCGGCTAATGAAAAACTGTTTTTT	CASSPGGGAANEKLFF
-	-	TRBV29-1	TRBJ2-3	TGCAGCGTTCAGGTGTTAAGCACAGATACGCAGTATTTT	CSVQVLSTDTQYF
-	TRBD2	TRBV6-5	TRBJ2-1	TGTGCCAGCAGTTCAAGACTAGCGGGGGACTACAATGAGCAGTTCTTC	CASSSRLAGDYNEQFF
-	-	TRBV30	TRBJ2-7	TGTGCCTGGAGTAGGGGGGGGACCTCCTACGAGCAGTACTTC	CAWSRGGTSYEQYF
-	-	TRBV5-4	TRBJ2-4	TGTGCCAGCAGTCTACCAGGGGTCGAAAACATTCAGTACTTC	CASSLPGVENIQYF
-	TRBD2	TRBV18	TRBJ2-3	TGTGCCAGCTCACCAACCGCTAGCGGGGGACCTCCAGATACGCAGTATTTT	CASSPTASGGPPDTQYF
-	-	TRBV2	TRBJ2-1	TGTGCCAGCAGTGAAGGGCGGGAGCAGTTCTTC	CASSEGREQFF
few	-	TRBV6-5	TRBJ2-7	TGTGCCAGCACCTCTGCGGGGAAGCAGTACTTC	CASTSAGKQYF
-	-	TRBV27	TRBJ1-4	TGTGCCAGCAGGCTAAATGGGGCTACTAATGAAAAACTGTTTTTT	CASRLNGATNEKLFF
-	TRBD1	TRBV19	TRBJ1-5	TGTGCCAGTAGTACCCGCACAGGGGCGCGCAGTCAGCCCCAGCATTTT	CASSTRTGARSQPQHF
few	TRBD2	TRBV2	TRBJ2-1	TGTGCCAGCAGTGAAGTAGCGGGGTCCAATGAGCAGTTCTTC	CASSEVAGSNEQFF
-	TRBD1	TRBV24-1	TRBJ2-1	TGTGCCACCAGGCAGGGGGCTAGCTCCTACAATGAGCAGTTCTTC	CATRQGASSYNEQFF
-	-	TRBV6-1	TRBJ2-2	TGTGCCAGCAGTGACGCCAGGGGGGATACCGGGGAGCTGTTTTTT	CASSDARGDTGELFF
-	-	TRBV3-1/TRBV3-2	TRBJ1-1	TGTGCCAGCAGCTCGACAGATGGAGTCCCTGAAGCTTTCTTT	CASSSTDGVPEAFF
-	TRBD1	TRBV2	TRBJ1-4	TGTGCCAGCAGTGACGAGGGGGCCGCAACTAATGAAAAACTGTTTTTT	CASSDEGAATNEKLFF
-	-	TRBV4-1	TRBJ1-6	TGCGCCAGCAGCCATATCAGACAGACTAATTCACCCCTCCACTTT	CASSHIRQTNSPLHF
once	-	TRBV5-6	TRBJ1-2	TGTGCCAGCAGCTTGGGACAGGCGTCCTATGGCTACACCTTC	CASSLGQASYGYTF
-	TRBD1	TRBV6-5	TRBJ1-5	TGTGCCACCTCCTACAGGGGGCCCGATCAGCCCCAGCATTTT	CATSYRGPDQPQHF
-	-	TRBV21-1	TRBJ2-2	TGTGCCAGCAGCAAAGGTATAGACAGGAACACCGGGGAGCTGTTTTTT	CASSKGIDRNTGELFF
-	TRBD2	TRBV4-2	TRBJ2-1	TGTGCCAGCTCTCTGACTAGCGGGGGTGACAATGAGCAGTTCTTC	CASSLTSGGDNEQFF
-	-	TRBV29-1	TRBJ2-1	TGCAGCCGCACAATCCACAGGGTTGAGCAGTTCTTC	CSRTIHRVEQFF
-	-	TRBV28	TRBJ2-5	TGTGCCAGCAGTTCACCCGCGACAGAGTACCAAGAGACCCAGTACTTC	CASSSPATEYQETQYF
-	-	TRBV24-1	TRBJ2-3	TGTGCCACCAGGGGCACCTCTAGCACAGATACGCAGTATTTT	CATRGTSSTDTQYF
-	TRBD1	TRBV2	TRBJ2-6	TGTGCCAGCAGTCGACAGGGCTCTGGGGCCAACGTCCTGACTTTC	CASSRQGSGANVLTF
few	-	TRBV3-1/TRBV3-2	TRBJ1-1	TGTGCCAGCAGCCGACTAGGGGACCTCGTAGCTTTCTTT	CASSRLGDLVAFF
-	TRBD2	TRBV7-2	TRBJ2-2	TGTGCCAGCAGCTTAGTAGCGGGGGGGAGCGGGGAGCTGTTTTTT	CASSLVAGGSGELFF
-	TRBD2	TRBV28	TRBJ2-1	TGTGCCAGCAGTTTAGGGGGGGTCAGCTCCTACAATGAGCAGTTCTTC	CASSLGGVSSYNEQFF
-	-	TRBV28	TRBJ2-1	TGTGCCAGCAGTTTAAGACTTAATGAGCAGTTCTTC	CASSLRLNEQFF
-	-	TRBV11-3	TRBJ1-3	TGTGCCAGCAGCTCCGGGACACCGACGGGGAACACCATATATTTT	CASSSGTPTGNTIYF
-	TRBD1	TRBV5-1	TRBJ1-4	TGCGCCAGCAGCTGGACAGGGGGCCAGGAAAAACTGTTTTTT	CASSWTGGQEKLFF
-	-	TRBV6-5	TRBJ1-5	TGTGCCAGCAATAAATCGGGGGTGCGGCAGCCCCAGCATTTT	CASNKSGVRQPQHF
-	TRBD1	TRBV18	TRBJ1-1	TGTGCCAGCTCACCAACTCAACAGGGGCGAACTGAAGCTTTCTTT	CASSPTQQGRTEAFF
-	-	TRBV3-1/TRBV3-2	TRBJ2-5	TGTGCCAGCAGCCAAGCAGGGGTGGTCCAAGAGACCCAGTACTTC	CASSQAGVVQETQYF
once	-	TRBV5-6	TRBJ2-3	TGTGCCAGCAGCTTGCCGGGGACAGATACGCAGTATTTT	CASSLPGTDTQYF
-	-	TRBV5-1	TRBJ2-3	TGCGCCAGCAGCTTGGGCAGGGGAACAGATACGCAGTATTTT	CASSLGRGTDTQYF
once	TRBD1	TRBV4-2	TRBJ2-7	TGTGCCAGCAGCCAGCATGACAGGGCTAACTACGAGCAGTACTTC	CASSQHDRANYEQYF
few	-	TRBV3-1/TRBV3-2	TRBJ1-5	TGTGCCAGCAGCCAGTCCGGTGCAGGGAAGGGCAATCAGCCCCAGCATTTT	CASSQSGAGKGNQPQHF
-	TRBD2	TRBV5-1	TRBJ2-5	TGCGCCAGCAGCTTGGAGGGCCGGGGGGGAGAGACCCAGTACTTC	CASSLEGRGGETQYF
-	TRBD1	TRBV4-1	TRBJ2-7	TGCGCCAGCAGCCAAGCCTGGGACAGGGTCTACGAGCAGTACTTC	CASSQAWDRVYEQYF
-	TRBD1	TRBV27	TRBJ2-7	TGTGCCAGCAGTTTGGGGGACAGCCGCTCCTACGAGCAGTACTTC	CASSLGDSRSYEQYF
-	TRBD2	TRBV5-1	TRBJ2-2	TGCGCCAGCAGCTTGGGTCCTAGCGGGGCAGGCGGGGAGCTGTTTTTT	CASSLGPSGAGGELFF
-	-	TRBV28	TRBJ1-2	TGTGCCAGCAGTTGGCCAGATAACTATGGCTACACCTTC	CASSWPDNYGYTF
-	-	TRBV27	TRBJ2-1	TGTGCCAGCAGTTTAGTCGGCGACCGGACAGCCTCCTACTCCTACAATGAGCAGTTCTTC	CASSLVGDRTASYSYNEQFF
-	TRBD1	TRBV12-5	TRBJ2-1	TGTGCTAGTGGTTTCGTGCGGGCGGGACAGGGGGTCAGGCAGTTCTTC	CASGFVRAGQGVRQFF
few	-	TRBV27	TRBJ1-1	TGTGCCAGCAGTTTACTTCCGACAGGTGATGATGAAGCTTTCTTT	CASSLLPTGDDEAFF
-	TRBD1	TRBV10-1	TRBJ2-5	TGCGCCAGCAGTGAGGGGTATCGGACAGGAAGCAGAGAGACCCAGTACTTC	CASSEGYRTGSRETQYF
-	TRBD1	TRBV5-6	TRBJ2-7	TGTGCCAGCAGCGGGACAGGGGTCTCCTACGAGCAGTACTTC	CASSGTGVSYEQYF
-	TRBD1	TRBV3-1/TRBV3-2	TRBJ1-2	TGTGCCAGCAGCCAAGAGTCTTGGACAGGGATGGGCTACACCTTC	CASSQESWTGMGYTF
once	TRBD1	TRBV15	TRBJ1-5	TGTGCCACCAGCAGAGACCGGGGACAGGGGGTGAATCAGCCCCAGCATTTT	CATSRDRGQGVNQPQHF
-	TRBD1	TRBV18	TRBJ2-4	TGTGCCAGCTCACCACAGGGACAGGGCGGCATTCAGTACTTC	CASSPQGQGGIQYF
-	TRBD2	TRBV4-1	TRBJ2-1	TGCGCCAGCAGCCCCGAAGCGGGATCAACCTCCTCTGAGCAGTTCTTC	CASSPEAGSTSSEQFF